These 8 T cell receptor beta chains were all obtained from the same sample, sequenced in a study of cytomegalovirus exposure and HLA in healthy donors. The primer mix had 60 Vbeta and 13 Jbeta primers. Using immunoSEQ multiplex PCR, the repertoire was profiled, and TCRdb retains in-frame clones only, with some absent. The sample has about 130,000 clones, and its top ten clones hold over 2%. The specimen was PBMCs. All receptors derive from a man aged 40-55 years in good health and CMV-seronegative.

V and J are TRBV2 and TRBJ1-1, with D possibly TRBD1 on 5 matching bases. Trimming pared 4 bases from V and 1 base from J, leaving 7 bases between. The germline CDR1 and CDR2 sequences are SNHLY and FYNNEI. This CDR3 contains 13 residues. The CDR3 region is CASSGDRNTEAFF. CDR3 bases: TGTGCCAGCAGTGGCGACAGGAACACTGAAGCTTTCTTT.

The V gene is TRBV30, the J gene TRBJ1-5; tentative D call: TRBD1 (6 bases). The CDR3 spans 13 residues. V was clipped by 5 bases and J by 0 bases, with 8 bases between them. Germline assignment: CDR1 GTSNPN and CDR2 SVGIG (reference sequence). The chain's CDR3 is CAWADSSNQPQHF. The CDR3 nucleotides read TGTGCCTGGGCGGACAGTAGCAATCAGCCCCAGCATTTT.

The V and J genes are TRBV28 and TRBJ1-2; D is unresolved. The germline V and J ends were trimmed by 2 bases and 8 bases, with 9 bases remaining between them. Germline assignment: CDR1 MDHEN and CDR2 SYDVKM. The CDR3 runs 12 residues. The CDR3 sequence: CASSLRERGYTF. The CDR3 DNA follows: TGTGCCAGCAGTTTACGGGAAAGGGGCTACACCTTC.

The rearrangement uses TRBV11-2 and TRBJ2-1; 8 nucleotides match TRBD1. V lost 10 bases and J lost 7; bases outside the gene matches: 12. Germline V lookup: CDR1 SGHAT, CDR2 FQNNGV. The CDR3 sequence is 14 residues long. The CDR3 sequence: CATRLSGTGNEQFF. In DNA, the CDR3 is TGTGCCACGCGACTTTCCGGGACAGGAAATGAGCAGTTCTTC.

The chain joins TRBV4-3 to TRBJ1-2, with D unresolved. Trimming removed 2 bases from V and 2 bases from J, with 9 bases in between. The CDR3 runs to 14 residues. Germline V gives CDR1 LGHNA, CDR2 YSLEER. DNA for the CDR3: TGCGCCAGCAGCCAATTAACTTCGAACTATGGCTACACCTTC. Residues: CASSQLTSNYGYTF.

J is TRBJ2-7 and V is TRBV28, with 10 bases identical to TRBD1. With V trimmed by 8 bases and J by 1 base, 5 bases remained unmatched. The CDR3 loop spans 14 amino acids. Germline-derived CDR1 and CDR2 are MDHEN and SYDVKM. The chain's CDR3 is CASRRDRGSYEQYF. As DNA, the CDR3 is TGTGCCAGCCGCCGGGACAGGGGATCCTACGAGCAGTACTTC.

The chain has TRBV9 and TRBJ2-5; D uncertain. The CDR3 loop spans 13 amino acids. Germline CDR1 and CDR2: SGDLS and YYNGEE. V gave up 0 bases and J gave up 5 bases, with 8 bases separating them. CDR3: CASSVGTMETQYF. CDR3 nucleotide sequence: TGTGCCAGCAGCGTAGGAACAATGGAGACCCAGTACTTC.

The CDR3 DNA reads as TGTGCCAGCACCAGGACTCCTCAGGGACAAGAGCAGTTCTTC. It is translated as CASTRTPQGQEQFF. The rearrangement joins TRBV27 to TRBJ2-1; weak D call: TRBD1 (6 bases). V lost 7 bases to trimming and J lost 10 bases, with 20 bases between them. Germline CDR1 MNHEY, CDR2 SMNVEV (reference sequence). The CDR3 length is 14 residues.